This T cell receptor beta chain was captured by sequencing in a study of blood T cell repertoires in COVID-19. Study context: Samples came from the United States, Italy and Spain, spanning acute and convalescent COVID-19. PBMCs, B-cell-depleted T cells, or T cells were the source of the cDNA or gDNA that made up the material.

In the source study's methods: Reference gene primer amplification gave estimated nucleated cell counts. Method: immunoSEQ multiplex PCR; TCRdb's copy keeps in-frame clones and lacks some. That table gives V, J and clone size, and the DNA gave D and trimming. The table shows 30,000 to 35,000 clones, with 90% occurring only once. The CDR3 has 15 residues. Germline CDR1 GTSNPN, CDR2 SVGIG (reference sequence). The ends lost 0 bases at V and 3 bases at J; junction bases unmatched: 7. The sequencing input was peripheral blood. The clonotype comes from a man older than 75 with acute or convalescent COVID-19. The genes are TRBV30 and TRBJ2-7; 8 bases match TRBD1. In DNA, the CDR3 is TGTGCCTGGAGTGTAGGGGGGACAGGAGTCTACGAGCAGTACTTC. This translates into CAWSVGGTGVYEQYF.